Listed below are T cell receptor beta chains from one sample, sequenced in a study of regulatory T cells in long-lasting Graves disease. In TCRdb, the multiplex PCR reads were re-called with MiXCR into one record per CDR3 protein. Of approximately 460,000 distinct CDR3 sequences listed, roughly 15% are singletons. These data also formed part of another study, on T cells in Graves' hyperthyroidism and ophthalmopathy.

The input for sequencing was peripheral blood mononuclear cells (PBMCs), taken at new diagnosis, from a patient treated with antithyroid drugs. The receptors were sampled from a young woman with Graves disease. CDR3s include the opening cysteine and the closing phenylalanine or tryptophan. A D gene is named only where the DNA matches it firmly. Only part of the rows carry a size: once, few, many, or a class if the clone is expanded.

>NA|TRBJ1-4|NA|TRBV24-1
CATSDARGTNEKLFF
TGTGCCACCAGTGACGCCCGGGGCACTAATGAAAAACTGTTTTTT
>many|TRBJ2-2|TRBD2|TRBV13
CASSTGLAARSGELFF
TGTGCCAGCAGCACTGGACTAGCGGCTAGATCCGGGGAGCTGTTTTTT
>NA|TRBJ2-7|NA|TRBV6-5
CASSYSLRYEQYF
TGTGCCAGCAGTTACTCGCTTCGTTACGAGCAGTACTTC
>many|TRBJ2-1|TRBD2|TRBV15
CATSNVSGTQRANEQFF
TGTGCCACCAGCAATGTTAGCGGGACCCAACGGGCCAATGAGCAGTTCTTC
>NA|TRBJ2-1|TRBD2|TRBV24-1
CATSEASGSYNEQFF
TGTGCCACCAGTGAGGCTAGCGGTAGTTACAATGAGCAGTTCTTC
>NA|TRBJ2-6|NA|TRBV6-2/TRBV6-3
CASSFQGLALSGANVLTF
TGTGCCAGCAGTTTTCAGGGTTTGGCTCTCTCTGGGGCCAACGTCCTGACTTTC
>many|TRBJ2-1|TRBD2|TRBV5-1
CASSFPLAGVANEQFF
TGCGCCAGCAGCTTCCCACTAGCGGGAGTAGCCAATGAGCAGTTCTTC
>many|TRBJ2-5|TRBD2|TRBV13
CASSLGLAAEETQYF
TGTGCCAGCAGCTTAGGACTAGCGGCAGAGGAGACCCAGTACTTC
>many|TRBJ2-7|NA|TRBV20-1
CSAALDSSYEQYF
TGCAGTGCGGCGTTGGACAGCTCCTACGAGCAGTACTTC
>NA|TRBJ1-3|NA|TRBV9
CASSSTTGNTIYF
TGTGCCAGCAGCTCTACTACTGGAAACACCATATATTTT
>many|TRBJ1-5|NA|TRBV18
CASSPAGAAGNQPQHF
TGTGCCAGCTCACCGGCAGGGGCCGCCGGGAATCAGCCCCAGCATTTT
>many|TRBJ2-7|TRBD1|TRBV6-2/TRBV6-3
CASSYSFGDRGYEQYF
TGTGCCAGCAGTTACTCGTTCGGAGACAGGGGGTACGAGCAGTACTTC
>many|TRBJ2-7|TRBD2|TRBV6-1
CASSPMGAQNNERGSYEQYF
TGTGCCAGCAGTCCGATGGGGGCCCAGAACAACGAGCGGGGGAGCTACGAGCAGTACTTC
>few|TRBJ1-1|NA|TRBV14
CASSSLPGGLEAFF
TGTGCCAGCAGCTCCCTCCCCGGGGGACTTGAAGCTTTCTTT
>many|TRBJ2-1|NA|TRBV28
CASSLEHAVDEQFF
TGTGCCAGCAGTTTAGAGCATGCGGTCGATGAGCAGTTCTTC
>many|TRBJ2-3|NA|TRBV5-1
CASSTARNTDTQYF
TGCGCCAGCAGCACGGCTCGTAACACAGATACGCAGTATTTT
>many|TRBJ1-1|TRBD1|TRBV7-9
CASSGGGQVGTEAFF
TGTGCCAGCAGCGGGGGTGGACAGGTTGGCACTGAAGCTTTCTTT
>many|TRBJ1-4|NA|TRBV3-1
CASSQQGEEKLFF
TGTGCCAGCAGCCAGCAGGGAGAAGAAAAACTGTTTTTT
>many|TRBJ2-2|TRBD2|TRBV10-3
CAIGASGSLAGELFF
TGTGCCATCGGCGCTAGCGGGAGTTTGGCCGGGGAGCTGTTTTTT
>NA|TRBJ2-1|NA|TRBV20-1
CSASQGGNNEQFF
TGCAGTGCTAGTCAGGGCGGGAACAATGAGCAGTTCTTC
>many|TRBJ2-7|TRBD2|TRBV4-1
CASSQARTSEGNEQYF
TGCGCCAGCAGCCAAGCACGGACTAGCGAGGGCAACGAGCAGTACTTC
>few|TRBJ2-3|NA|TRBV29-1
CSVGPSTDTRYF
TGCAGCGTTGGTCCTAGCACCGATACGCGGTATTTT
>many|TRBJ1-2|TRBD1|TRBV20-1
CSARGPGGQANYGYTF
TGCAGTGCTAGAGGTCCAGGAGGACAGGCAAACTATGGCTACACCTTC
>few|TRBJ2-3|TRBD2|TRBV10-3
CAIRGGLAELGSDTRYF
TGTGCCATCAGGGGGGGACTAGCGGAGCTAGGGTCAGATACGCGGTATTTT
>many|TRBJ2-1|NA|TRBV5-1
CASSLAWASNEQFF
TGCGCCAGCAGCTTGGCCTGGGCTAGCAATGAGCAGTTCTTC
>many|TRBJ1-2|NA|TRBV28
CASSFYMGYTF
TGTGCCAGCAGTTTTTATATGGGCTACACCTTC
>NA|TRBJ2-3|NA|TRBV27
CASSRLGSTDTQYF
TGTGCCAGCAGTAGACTAGGGAGCACAGATACGCAGTATTTT
>NA|TRBJ2-3|NA|TRBV24-1
CATSRSRDPGGGDTQYF
TGTGCCACCAGTCGTTCCCGGGACCCCGGCGGCGGAGATACGCAGTATTTT
>NA|TRBJ1-6|NA|TRBV6-2/TRBV6-3
CASTQAIEVSSPLHF
TGTGCCAGCACCCAGGCCATTGAGGTTTCTTCACCCCTCCACTTT
>many|TRBJ2-3|TRBD2|TRBV6-2/TRBV6-3
CASSSGTRVHTQYF
TGTGCCAGCAGCTCCGGGACTAGGGTTCATACGCAGTATTTT
>few|TRBJ2-5|TRBD2|TRBV27
CASSSRTSGRKEETQYF
TGTGCCAGCAGTTCACGTACTAGCGGGAGAAAAGAAGAGACCCAGTACTTC
>many|TRBJ2-7|TRBD1|TRBV5-1
CASSLGTGTSYEQYF
TGCGCCAGCAGCTTGGGGACAGGAACCTCCTACGAGCAGTACTTC
>few|TRBJ2-1|TRBD2|TRBV5-6
CASSSPGLAGNEQFF
TGTGCCAGCAGCTCCCCGGGACTAGCGGGAAATGAGCAGTTCTTC
>few|TRBJ2-7|TRBD2|TRBV3-1
CASSQDPSGTRSYEQYF
TGTGCCAGCAGCCAAGACCCCAGCGGGACCCGCTCCTACGAGCAGTACTTC
>many|TRBJ2-5|TRBD2|TRBV5-1
CASSTGLAGGETQYF
TGCGCCAGCAGCACCGGACTAGCGGGAGGAGAGACCCAGTACTTC
>many|TRBJ2-5|NA|TRBV5-8
CASSLGGGAGQETQYF
TGTGCCAGCAGCTTAGGCGGCGGGGCCGGGCAAGAGACCCAGTACTTC
>few|TRBJ2-5|TRBD2|TRBV15
CATSRRLAGVGEIQYF
TGTGCCACCAGCAGAAGACTAGCGGGAGTCGGGGAGATCCAGTACTTC
>many|TRBJ2-5|TRBD1|TRBV19
CASTTGQGKETQYF
TGTGCCAGTACCACGGGACAGGGGAAAGAGACCCAGTACTTC
>many|TRBJ1-2|NA|TRBV20-1
CSAAPGHSNYGYTF
TGCAGTGCTGCCCCGGGCCACTCTAACTATGGCTACACCTTC
>many|TRBJ2-5|TRBD2|TRBV29-1
CSVAQTSGSTETQYF
TGCAGCGTTGCCCAGACTAGCGGGAGTACAGAGACCCAGTACTTC
>many|TRBJ2-1|NA|TRBV28
CASTTETRESYNEQFF
TGTGCCAGCACTACGGAAACCAGGGAGTCCTACAATGAGCAGTTCTTC
>few|TRBJ1-1|NA|TRBV5-1
CASSLSQSNTEAFF
TGCGCCAGCAGCTTGAGTCAGTCAAACACTGAAGCTTTCTTT
>NA|TRBJ1-1|NA|TRBV6-2/TRBV6-3
CASSYSIPGRGFPEAFF
TGTGCCAGCAGTTACTCGATCCCAGGGAGGGGTTTCCCTGAAGCTTTCTTT
>many|TRBJ1-1|NA|TRBV28
CASYSAGEAFF
TGTGCCAGCTACTCGGCGGGGGAAGCTTTCTTT
>many|TRBJ1-2|NA|TRBV28
CASSFFMANYGYTF
TGTGCCAGCAGTTTCTTCATGGCAAACTATGGCTACACCTTC
>NA|TRBJ2-1|NA|TRBV24-1
CATSDSPGETSYNEQFF
TGTGCCACCAGTGACTCCCCGGGGGAAACCTCCTACAATGAGCAGTTCTTC
>many|TRBJ2-7|TRBD2|TRBV7-6
CASSLGEGLAYEQYF
TGTGCCAGCAGCTTAGGGGAGGGGCTAGCCTACGAGCAGTACTTC
>NA|TRBJ2-7|TRBD2|TRBV20-1
CSARAGTSGQYEQYF
TGCAGTGCTAGAGCTGGGACTAGCGGCCAGTACGAGCAGTACTTC